Shown below are 6 T cell receptor beta chains from a single sample sequenced in a study of T cells after yellow fever vaccination. TCRdb re-derived calls from the 5' RACE reads in MiXCR, one entry per CDR3 protein. There are roughly 48,000 distinct CDR3 sequences in the sample; approximately 6.6% occur only once, and around 24% lies in the top ten. The sample in question was CD8+ T cells not binding an NS4B(214-222) dextramer, sorted from PBMCs, obtained approximately 47 days after the first yellow fever vaccination. The receptors were gathered from a young man who received the YFV17D yellow fever vaccine.

The CDR3 region is CASSARGLAITDTQYF. The DNA for the CDR3 is TGTGCCAGCAGTGCAAGGGGACTAGCGATCACAGATACGCAGTATTTT. This chain uses TRBV9 with TRBJ2-3; 10 nucleotides align to TRBD2. Trimming removed 5 bases from V and 2 bases from J; junction bases left unmatched: 8. CDR3 length equals 16 residues. Germline values: CDR1 SGDLS, CDR2 YYNGEE. The whole variable domain, remainder taken from reference TRBV9 and TRBJ2-3, is DSGVTQTPKHLITATGQRVTLRCSPRSGDLSVYWYQQSLDQGLQFLIQYYNGEERAKGNILERFSAQQFPDLHSELNLSSLELGDSALYFCASSARGLAITDTQYFGPGTRLTVL.

This chain links TRBV7-2 with TRBJ1-1; TRBD1 agrees at 9 bases. The CDR3 length is 16 residues. CDR1 and CDR2 (germline): SGHTA, FQGNSA. The trim removed 3 bases at V and 0 bases at J, leaving 5 bases unmatched. The CDR3 protein is CASSFFGQGMNTEAFF. The CDR3 nucleotides read TGTGCCAGCAGCTTTTTCGGACAGGGGATGAACACTGAAGCTTTCTTT.

This clonotype came up many times. The rearrangement uses TRBV9 and TRBJ2-7; D might be TRBD1 (5 bases). The CDR3 loop spans 13 amino acids. Germline CDR1 SGDLS, CDR2 YYNGEE. The V and J ends lost 4 bases and 1 base respectively, with 9 bases between them. The CDR3 loop is CASSPRQSYEQYV. The DNA for the CDR3 is TGTGCCAGCAGCCCAAGACAGTCCTACGAGCAGTACGTC.

This clonotype was observed many times. This rearrangement joins TRBV5-1 to TRBJ1-1; D unclear. Germline loops: CDR1 SGHRS, CDR2 YFSETQ. The ends were cut back, 4 bases at V and 4 bases at J, with 17 bases in the middle. The CDR3 length is 15 residues. CDR3 DNA sequence: TGCGCCAGCAGCACCGGCCGGGGAGAGGTCACTGAAGCTTTCTTT. This codes for CASSTGRGEVTEAFF.

The V gene is TRBV6-1, the J gene TRBJ2-7; 7 bases align to TRBD1. This CDR3 has 15 amino acids. V was pared by 5 bases and J by 0 bases, with 7 bases of the junction left unmatched. Per germline, CDR1 MNHNS and CDR2 SASEGT. The CDR3 loop is CASSPDRTGSYEQYF. DNA of the CDR3: TGTGCCAGCAGTCCGGACAGGACTGGCTCCTACGAGCAGTACTTC.

This chain connects TRBV12-3 or TRBV12-4 to TRBJ2-2; no reliable D call. Between the trimmed V and J ends, which lost 3 bases and 3 bases, there was a span of 17 bases. This CDR3 comprises 17 residues. The CDR3 nucleotides are TGTGCCAGCAGTTTGATTTTCCGACTCCGTGACACCGGGGAGCTGTTTTTT. This translates into CASSLIFRLRDTGELFF.